The subject of this entry is one T cell receptor beta chain. What it recognizes is unknown. TCRdb fed the reads into MiXCR, producing one record per CDR3 protein. The sample includes about 260,000 distinct CDR3 sequences, about 13% of them seen just once. These data belong to a study of T cell repertoires in cytomegalovirus infection. Findings of the study overall: Cumulated frequencies of public TCR beta families served to identify carriers of CMV plus the relevant HLA.

This CDR3 comprises 11 residues. Germline lookup yields CDR1 MNHNY and CDR2 SVGAGI (reference sequence). Between the trimmed V and J ends, which lost 6 bases and 7 bases, there was a span of 9 bases. Sequenced sample: PBMCs. The receptor comes from a human donor in good health (CMV status not recorded). Some clones in this sample may be carry-over from other donors' samples. The chain links TRBV6-6 to TRBJ1-1; tentatively, D is TRBD1 (5 bases). The CDR3 coding sequence is TGTGCCAGCAGCTGGGACGGTGAAGCTTTCTTT. Translating it yields CASSWDGEAFF.